A selection of T cell receptor beta chains follows, all from one sample in a study of cytomegalovirus exposure and HLA in healthy donors. Here immunoSEQ multiplex PCR was the method, and the copy in TCRdb shows in-frame clones only, minus some. The sample lists approximately 98,000 clones, approximately 94% occurring once. Sequences were obtained from PBMCs. These TCRs come from a woman younger than 30 in good health and CMV-seronegative. The CDR3 runs from the conserved cysteine through the conserved F or W.

v_gene | CDR3aa
TRBV2 | CASSLSRPRGNTIYF
TRBV5-5 | CASSLEHGKVSNQPQHF
TRBV6-1 | CASSTGQVYYEQYF
TRBV19 | CARVVPREGNHYEQYF
TRBV13 | CASTQWGYNYGYTF
TRBV18 | CASSPSQNTEAFF
TRBV6-1 | CASSEFSAGIGEKLFF
TRBV2 | CASRRTEEAFF
TRBV18 | CASSRGTGGTGELFF
TRBV9 | CASSVPGGEKLFF
TRBV4-1 | CASSQGLRGGLFDEQFF
TRBV30 | CAWSKQVSSYEQYF
TRBV5-1 | CASSLAWGVQETQYF
TRBV7-2 | CASSADGGEKLFF
TRBV28 | CASSPQGAQETQYF
TRBV7-9 | CASSQTKAGTTEAFF
TRBV7-2 | CASSPGGGSAHEQFF
TRBV19 | CAIRFGGELFF
TRBV27 | CASSPSSLAASTDTQYF
TRBV18 | CASNHQQGSYEQYF
TRBV7-9 | CASSSSGSPYEQYF
TRBV9 | CASSRTSGRPGELFF
TRBV6-1 | CASTFGTGELFF
TRBV7-2 | CASSLLTDTQYF
TRBV28 | CASSSRLYGYTF
TRBV11-2 | CASSLELGRKYEQYF
TRBV28 | CASRTGTKNIQYF